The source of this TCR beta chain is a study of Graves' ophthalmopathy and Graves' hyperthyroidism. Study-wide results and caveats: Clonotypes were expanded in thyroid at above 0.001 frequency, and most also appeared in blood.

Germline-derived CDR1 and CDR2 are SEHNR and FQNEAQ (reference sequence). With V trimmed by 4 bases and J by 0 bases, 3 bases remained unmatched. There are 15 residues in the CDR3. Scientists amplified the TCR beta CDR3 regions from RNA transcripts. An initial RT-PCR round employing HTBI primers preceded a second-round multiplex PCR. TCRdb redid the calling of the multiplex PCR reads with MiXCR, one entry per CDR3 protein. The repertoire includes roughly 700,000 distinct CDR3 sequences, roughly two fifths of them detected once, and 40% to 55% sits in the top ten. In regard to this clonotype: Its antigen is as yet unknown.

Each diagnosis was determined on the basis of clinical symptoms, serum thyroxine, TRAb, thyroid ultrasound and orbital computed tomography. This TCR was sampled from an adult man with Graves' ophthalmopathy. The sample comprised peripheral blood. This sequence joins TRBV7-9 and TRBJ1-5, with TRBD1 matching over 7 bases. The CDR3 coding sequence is TGTGCCAGCAGCTACGGGACAGCTAGCAATCAGCCCCAGCATTTT. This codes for CASSYGTASNQPQHF.